This T cell receptor beta chain derives from a study of cytotoxic CD8 clonotypes in ibrutinib-treated CLL. Whole-study findings and limits: Clonality (at baseline) was higher than in age-matched healthy donors and tracked circulating CD8+ T-cell counts.

The CDR3 consists of 15 residues. Germline CDR1 is SEHNR and CDR2 is FQNEAQ (reference sequence). Trimming took 3 bases from V and 3 from J, leaving 15 bases between them. This clone showed up just once. Its matching antigen is unknown. Only in-frame clones appear in the TCRdb table, and some are missing; sequencing was by immunoSEQ multiplex PCR. The sample records roughly 330,000 clones, about 64% being singletons. This TCR was sampled from a human donor with chronic lymphocytic leukemia. This rearrangement joins TRBV7-9 to TRBJ2-7, with D perhaps matching TRBD2 (5 bases). This material consisted of PBMCs, taken after 36 months of ibrutinib treatment. CDR3 coding DNA: TGTGCCAGCAGCTTGCTTCGGGAAGCAGACTACGAGCAGTACTTC. It is translated as CASSLLREADYEQYF.